Following are 10 T cell receptor beta chains from one sample sequenced in a study of T cell responses to AZD1222 COVID-19 vaccine. Using immunoSEQ multiplex PCR, the repertoire was profiled, and TCRdb retains in-frame clones only, with some absent. There are roughly 120,000 clones in the sample; approximately 90% occur only once, and 4% to 5.5% lies in the top ten. The sequencing used peripheral blood, collected on day 0 of AZD1222 vaccination. These receptors were collected from an adult in good health.

The chain is built from TRBV5-1 and TRBJ2-2; D might be TRBD1 (6 bases). Trimming stripped 2 bases from V and 5 bases from J, with 16 bases between. CDR3 length: 16 residues. Germline V gene lookup returns CDR1 SGHRS and CDR2 YFSETQ. The CDR3 DNA reads TGCGCCAGCAGCTTTACTCCCCGGGACACGACCGGGGAGCTGTTTTTT. Residues: CASSFTPRDTTGELFF.

The chain employs TRBV6-2 or TRBV6-3 and TRBJ2-1; 8 bases are a match to TRBD2. The CDR3 is 15 amino acids. V shed 3 bases, J shed 3 bases, and the junction held 4 bases outside the gene matches. Germline values: CDR1 MNHEY, CDR2 SVGEGT. CDR3 amino acids: CASSYSGTNYNEQFF. CDR3 nucleotides: TGTGCCAGCAGTTATAGCGGGACAAACTACAATGAGCAGTTCTTC.

The rearrangement uses TRBV5-1 and TRBJ2-1, with 14 positions matching TRBD2. Germline V gene lookup returns CDR1 SGHRS and CDR2 YFSETQ. With 4 bases clipped from V and 4 bases from J, the junction kept 13 bases outside the gene matches. This CDR3 is 19 amino acids long. The CDR3 spells CASSPAGTSGGTLYNEQFF. CDR3 nucleotide sequence: TGCGCCAGCAGCCCCGCCGGGACTAGCGGGGGTACATTATACAATGAGCAGTTCTTC. Full variable domain (rest looked up from reference TRBV5-1 and TRBJ2-1): KAGVTQTPRYLIKTRGQQVTLSCSPISGHRSVSWYQQTPGQGLQFLFEYFSETQRNKGNFPGRFSGRQFSNSRSEMNVSTLELGDSALYLCASSPAGTSGGTLYNEQFFGPGTRLTVL.

The chain is built from TRBV13 and TRBJ2-7; TRBD1 matches at 9 bases. J gave up 1 base and V 5 bases, and 9 bases lay outside the gene matches. CDR1 PRHDT and CDR2 FYEKMQ come from the germline V gene (reference sequence). This CDR3 has 16 amino acids. The CDR3 loop is CASSQGTGKRSYEQYF. CDR3 in DNA: TGTGCCAGCAGCCAAGGGACAGGGAAAAGGTCCTACGAGCAGTACTTC.

Regarding this clone: Mismatch with germline at one junction end may stem from a read error. CDR3 region: CTSSSPNSAADEQFF. CDR3 DNA sequence: TGTACCAGCAGCTCGCCCAATTCAGCGGCCGATGAGCAGTTCTTC. The chain couples TRBV7-9 to TRBJ2-1; possibly TRBD2 for D (5 bases). The germline V gene encodes CDR1 SEHNR and CDR2 FQNEAQ (reference sequence). The CDR3 spans 15 residues.

V is TRBV29-1 and J is TRBJ2-7; TRBD2 aligns across 7 bases. Germline loops: CDR1 SQVTM, CDR2 ANQGSEA. V was clipped by 5 bases and J by 0 bases; unmatched bases: 7. The CDR3 totals 14 residues. CDR3 amino acids: CSVWDYGSSYEQYF. The DNA for the CDR3 is TGCAGCGTTTGGGACTACGGAAGCTCCTACGAGCAGTACTTC.

The chain combines TRBV7-3 with TRBJ1-1; the match to TRBD1 covers 9 bases. The germline V gene encodes CDR1 SGHTA and CDR2 FQGTGA. The CDR3 sequence is 14 residues long. J was trimmed by 1 base and V by 4 bases; bases with no gene match: 1. CDR3 bases: TGTGCCAGCAGCTCGACAGGGGGGAACACTGAAGCTTTCTTT. Translating it yields CASSSTGGNTEAFF.

The chain joins TRBV5-1 to TRBJ1-3, with D unclear. CDR3 length: 15 residues. Germline V CDR1 and CDR2: SGHRS, YFSETQ. V was pared by 0 bases and J by 1 base, with 8 bases between. The CDR3 sequence: CASSLASRSGNTIYF. In DNA form, the CDR3 reads TGCGCCAGCAGCTTGGCCAGCCGATCTGGAAACACCATATATTTT. Variable domain in full (rest from reference TRBV5-1 and TRBJ1-3): KAGVTQTPRYLIKTRGQQVTLSCSPISGHRSVSWYQQTPGQGLQFLFEYFSETQRNKGNFPGRFSGRQFSNSRSEMNVSTLELGDSALYLCASSLASRSGNTIYFGEGSWLTVV.

This sequence joins TRBV7-2 and TRBJ1-2, with D tentatively TRBD1 (5 bases). The CDR3 extends over 15 amino acids. The V end lost 2 bases, the J end lost 3 bases, and 13 bases lay between the germline ends. Germline assignment: CDR1 SGHTA and CDR2 FQGNSA. The CDR3 spells CASSLFGAGDYGYTF. The DNA of the CDR3 is TGTGCCAGCAGCTTATTCGGGGCGGGTGACTATGGCTACACCTTC.

J is TRBJ2-1 and V is TRBV5-1; TRBD1 matches 7 bases. Germline CDR1 and CDR2: SGHRS and YFSETQ. The trim removed 4 bases at V and 15 bases at J, leaving 13 bases unmatched. The CDR3 extends over 13 amino acids. CDR3: CASSQGDSNVRFF. Written as DNA, the CDR3 is TGCGCCAGCAGCCAGGGGGACAGTAACGTCCGGTTCTTC.